This entry lists 8 T cell receptor beta chains sequenced from one sample in a study of shared clonotypes between healthy human individuals. Only in-frame clones appear in the TCRdb table, and some are missing; sequencing was by immunoSEQ multiplex PCR. The repertoire holds about 2.4 million clones, with more than 85% as singletons. Sample: naive CD4+ T cells from PBMCs. Subset of the sample: CD45RA+ positively selected. The source is a man younger than 30 in good health. Some clones in this sample may be carry-over from other donors' samples.

V is TRBV9 and J is TRBJ1-2; 7 positions match TRBD1. J lost 4 bases, V lost 4 bases, and 4 bases had no gene match. This CDR3 has 13 amino acids. The germline CDR1 and CDR2 sequences are SGDLS and YYNGEE. This CDR3 is CASSQRQGYGYTF. In nucleotides, the CDR3 is TGTGCCAGCAGCCAAAGACAGGGCTATGGCTACACCTTC.

In its sample, this clone was seen once. The CDR3 spells CASSSGTSGEETQYF. The CDR3 bases are TGCGCCAGCAGCTCCGGGACTAGCGGGGAAGAGACCCAGTACTTC. V is TRBV5-1 and J is TRBJ2-5; 13 bases fit TRBD2. This CDR3 has 15 amino acids. Germline V CDR1 and CDR2: SGHRS, YFSETQ. V shed 3 bases, J shed 3 bases, and the junction held 2 bases outside the gene matches.

V and J are TRBV6-6 and TRBJ1-2, with no clear D. In germline, CDR1 is MNHNY, CDR2 SVGAGI (reference sequence). Trimming left V 3 bases short and J 5 bases short, with 10 bases between. This CDR3 is built from 13 residues. The CDR3 spells CASSYVEGYGYTF. For the CDR3, the DNA is TGTGCCAGCAGTTATGTTGAAGGTTATGGCTACACCTTC.

The gene calls are TRBV7-9 and TRBJ2-3, with 7 nucleotides matching TRBD2. With V trimmed by 5 bases and J by 3 bases, 8 bases remained unmatched. Germline V gene lookup returns CDR1 SEHNR and CDR2 FQNEAQ (reference sequence). The CDR3 is 15 amino acids. The CDR3 region has the DNA TGTGCCAGCAGCAAACTAGCGCTAGTAACAGATACGCAGTATTTT. As protein: CASSKLALVTDTQYF.

The chain's CDR3 is CASRSSRTGGIESLFNEQFF. CDR3 nucleotide sequence: TGTGCCAGCAGATCAAGCAGGACAGGGGGCATCGAGTCCCTTTTCAATGAGCAGTTCTTC. J is TRBJ2-1 and V is TRBV27; 11 bases line up with TRBD1. The V and J ends lost 6 bases and 6 bases, in that order; junction bases with no gene match: 22. CDR1 and CDR2 from the germline V gene are MNHEY and SMNVEV (reference sequence). The CDR3 sequence is 20 residues long.

This clone was recorded once. The chain couples TRBV5-1 to TRBJ2-1; unclear D gene. V was shortened by 2 bases and J by 5 bases, with 11 bases between the two germline ends. The CDR3 contains 14 residues. Germline loops: CDR1 SGHRS, CDR2 YFSETQ. CDR3 amino acids: CASSFYLTNNEQFF. The CDR3 DNA reads as TGCGCCAGCAGCTTTTACCTAACAAACAATGAGCAGTTCTTC.

The chain has TRBV19 and TRBJ1-4, with TRBD1 identical over 7 bases. The germline V gene has CDR1 LNHDA and CDR2 SQIVND (reference sequence). CDR3 length: 18 amino acids. J lost 7 bases, V lost 0 bases, and 14 bases had no gene match. The CDR3 here is CASSIDLSAGGRPEKLFF. In nucleotides, the CDR3 is TGTGCCAGTAGTATAGATCTATCTGCAGGGGGACGCCCTGAAAAACTGTTTTTT.

The count of this clone is one. This chain connects TRBV6-5 to TRBJ1-2; D not certain. The CDR3 sequence is 13 residues long. V dropped 6 bases and J dropped 8 bases, with 16 bases sitting between them. The germline V gene encodes CDR1 MNHEY and CDR2 SVGAGI. The CDR3 loop is CASSQAPLRGYTF. The CDR3, as DNA: TGTGCCAGCAGCCAAGCCCCTCTAAGGGGCTACACCTTC.